The clone carrying this T cell receptor beta chain was seen a few times. Its antigen is as yet unknown. These data originate in a study of T-cell reconstitution after alpha-beta-depleted transplantation in children. The V end lost 2 bases, the J end lost 3 bases, and 8 bases lay between the germline ends. Germline CDR1 LGHNA, CDR2 YNFKEQ. CDR3 length: 13 residues. Study-wide points: At one year after transplant, newly produced T cells mostly accounted for T-cell counts and diversity. Several hundred expanded graft clones reportedly were the source of alpha-beta T cells about two months after transplant.

The TCRbeta library incorporated unique molecular identifiers. In TCRdb, the PCR reads were re-called with MiXCR into one record per CDR3 protein. The data contain more than 200,000 distinct CDR3 sequences, roughly 18% of them seen just once; the ten biggest clones take up around two fifths. The J gene is TRBJ2-7, the V gene TRBV4-2; D is perhaps TRBD2 (5 bases). The clonotype was recovered from a male patient aged 2 to 10 who had a stem cell transplant for acute lymphoblastic leukemia, so the T cells may come from the graft donor. The sample consisted of PBMCs, mostly from graft donor cells, taken 360 days after TCRalphabeta/CD19-depleted stem cell transplant. CDR3 in DNA: TGTGCCAGCAGCCAATCCGAGGGCTACGAGCAGTACTTC. It is translated as CASSQSEGYEQYF.